The 6 T cell receptor beta chains below all came from one sample that was sequenced in a study of blood T cell repertoires in COVID-19 (dated by TCRdb to about 2020). Library preparation was by the immunoSEQ multiplex PCR assay. TCRdb holds this immuneACCESS table with in-frame rearrangements only. Some clones are missing; in checked studies, unresolved V genes explain under half, and the rest has no known cause. Across this sample there are some 50,000 clones, with approximately 83% seen only once. The ten largest clones represent around 53% of the sample. Sequenced: peripheral blood. Source of these receptors: a man aged 65 to 79 with acute or convalescent COVID-19.

The J gene is TRBJ2-5, the V gene TRBV6-1; 11 bases match TRBD1. J gave up 5 bases and V 3 bases, and 8 bases lay outside the gene matches. Germline assignment: CDR1 MNHNS and CDR2 SASEGT. The CDR3 consists of 16 residues. The DNA for the CDR3 is TGTGCCAGCAGTGATCAAGGGACAGGGGGTCGGGAGACCCAGTACTTC. Translated: CASSDQGTGGRETQYF.

The chain is built from TRBV10-3 and TRBJ1-4; D is unresolved. Trimming took 2 bases from V and 13 from J, leaving 14 bases between them. The CDR3 loop spans 13 amino acids. CDR1 and CDR2 (germline): ENHRY, SYGVKD. The CDR3 region is CAISEAILRLLFF. DNA for the CDR3: TGTGCCATCAGTGAGGCGATTCTCAGGTTACTGTTTTTT.

This clone was detected once. The V gene is TRBV27, the J gene TRBJ1-5; tentative D call: TRBD1 (5 bases). The V gene's germline CDR1 is MNHEY and CDR2 SMNVEV (reference sequence). Trimming took 6 bases from V and 3 from J, leaving 15 bases between them. The CDR3 length is 15 residues. The CDR3 sequence: CASRSGKVPNQPQHF. CDR3 DNA: TGTGCCAGCAGGTCAGGGAAAGTGCCCAATCAGCCCCAGCATTTT.

Here the CDR3 DNA reads TGTGCCATCAGTGACAGAAATGATAACACTGAAGCTTTCTTT. Translating it yields CAISDRNDNTEAFF. The chain has TRBV10-3 and TRBJ1-1; D gene uncertain. V was pared by 3 bases and J by 2 bases, with 10 bases between. This CDR3 has 14 amino acids. CDR1 is ENHRY, CDR2 SYGVKD, per germline.

This clone was counted once. The CDR3 nucleotides are TGCGCCAGCAGCGAGAGGCGGCAGGGTCATGAAAAACTGTTTTTT. Translation: CASSERRQGHEKLFF. The V gene is TRBV10-2, the J gene TRBJ1-4; TRBD1 is a possible D gene (5 bases). The germline CDR1 and CDR2 sequences are WSHSY and SAAADI. V lost 6 bases and J lost 6, with 17 bases in between. CDR3 length: 15 residues.

This chain joins TRBV4-3 and TRBJ2-1, with a tentative D call TRBD2 (6 bases). The V gene lost 1 base and the J gene lost 5 bases, with 15 bases spanning the gap. The CDR3 runs to 16 residues. Germline V CDR1 and CDR2: LGHNA, YSLEER. The CDR3 spells CASSQGRPGGNNEQFF. In DNA, the CDR3 is TGCGCCAGCAGCCAAGGAAGGCCGGGCGGGAACAATGAGCAGTTCTTC.